Described below is a single TCR beta chain sequence and its context. There is no known antigen for this receptor. A read error may account for a junction end that differs from germline. The entry originates in a study of shared clonotypes between healthy human individuals (dated by TCRdb to about 2020). Regarding the complete study: A few men and a couple of women, aged 18 to 49 years, made up the cohort. To increase sequencing depth and limit assay-specific biases, TCR repertoire library preparation and sequencing were carried out by different laboratories using diverse techniques. Leukapheresis yielded between about 0.85 and 9 billion PBMCs per donor. Blood TCR repertoires of about 5 healthy adults were deeply sequenced to estimate repertoire size and the extent of clonotype sharing between individuals. Broad study findings and their caveats: Because the study included a small number of donors, the genetic and exposure-history diversity represented was limited. Sampling was restricted to blood, and TCR repertoires in tissues likely differ from the TCR repertoires found in blood. Based on pairwise subsampling, the degree of clonotype sharing among donors was expected to be affected by sequencing depth.

CDR1 MGHDK and CDR2 SYGVNS were looked up in the germline V gene. The CDR3 spans 15 residues, from the cysteine through the phenylalanine. The retained sequence is limited to the CDR3, 45 bases, with the frame set at the first base. TCR CDR3 regions were amplified from genomic DNA by multiplex PCR using the deep immunoSEQ assay. Genomic DNA extracted from each cell subset was distributed evenly over all wells of several immunoSEQ 96-well plates, and each plate served as one replicate. For unsorted PBMC, approximately 300 ng of genomic DNA, equivalent to around 30,000 T cell genomes, went into each replicate PCR. Ten immunoSEQ deep assay plates were used to sequence unsorted PBMC genomic DNA. Purified libraries were quantified with a Qubit 3.0 fluorometer, sized on a Bioanalyzer 2100, and re-quantified with the KAPA Library Quantification kit. Each immunoSEQ 96-well plate was sequenced on its own single-read 150-cycle Illumina NextSeq 550 flow cell. Per the authors' processing: Because the immunoSEQ output included only junctional sequences and no quality scores, the filtering could not be the same as the filtering used for full-length reads. To assign V/J genes and CDR3, sequences were annotated against IMGT germline references using PyIR, a Python wrapper for IgBLAST v1.9. Reads were removed for weak V/J assignments (E-value above 1e-6), missing CDR3, stop codons, out-of-frame junctions, or ambiguous translated residues. A V3J clonotype was defined by an identical inferred V gene, J gene, and CDR3 amino acid sequence. Percentage overlap between repertoires was calculated by dividing the number of shared unique clonotypes by the size of the smaller repertoire. RTK rarefaction, the Chao1 estimator, and Recon v2.1 estimates of unobserved clonotypes were used to assess repertoire richness. TCRdb re-hosts the immuneACCESS table, in-frame sequences only. Its copies lack some clones; in the studies checked, an unresolved V gene accounts for under half of them, and the cause for the rest is not known. That table supplies the V and J calls and clone size; D and trimming were determined from the DNA. This sample has about half a million clones in its table, and roughly three quarters of those were observed once. The ten top clones hold more than 10% of the sample.

Healthy HIV-negative adults with no recently reported acute infections or vaccinations were included as donors. Only Caucasian adults living in Nashville, Tennessee, USA were represented among the donors. For unsorted samples, tens of millions of PBMCs were counted, and genomic DNA was extracted using the QIAamp DNA Blood Mini kit. After blood collection by leukapheresis, PBMCs were isolated using Ficoll-Histopaque density gradient centrifugation and then cryopreserved in the vapor phase of liquid nitrogen. In this chain, TRBV25-1 is recombined with TRBJ2-2; 7 bases in the middle match TRBD1. The origin of this receptor is a woman in her forties in good health. Some clones in this sample may be carry-over from other donors' samples. The sequencing input was PBMCs. The DNA sequence is TGCGCCAGCAGTGAAGAGGCAGGGGGCACCGGGGAGCTGTTTTTT. Translated, this gives CASSEEAGGTGELFF. Full variable domain (CDR3 extended with the reference TRBV25-1 and TRBJ2-2 proteins): EADIYQTPRYLVIGTGKKITLECSQTMGHDKMYWYQQDPGMELHLIHYSYGVNSTEKGDLSSESTVSRIRTEHFPLTLESARPSHTSQYLCASSEEAGGTGELFFGEGSRLTVL.